The 19 T cell receptor beta chains below all came from one sample that was sequenced in a study of siplizumab effects on memory and regulatory T cells. Using immunoSEQ multiplex PCR, the repertoire was profiled, and TCRdb retains in-frame clones only, with some absent. The sample yields about 85,000 clones, roughly 94% seen once. The source material was CD8+ T cells sorted from blood. The source is a human donor in good health.

This clone appeared a single time. V usage is TRBV19 and J usage is TRBJ2-5; a possible D gene is TRBD1 (5 bases). CDR1 LNHDA and CDR2 SQIVND come from the germline V gene (reference sequence). The germline V and J ends were trimmed by 5 bases and 1 base, with 14 bases remaining between them. The CDR3 spans 15 residues. CDR3 loop: CASSSRQNSQETQYF. CDR3 nucleotides: TGTGCCAGTAGTTCGCGACAGAATTCCCAAGAGACCCAGTACTTC.

The chain uses TRBV7-6 and TRBJ2-2, with D perhaps TRBD2 (5 bases). The V and J ends lost 6 bases and 5 bases respectively, with 16 bases between them. Germline CDR1 is SGHVS and CDR2 is FNYEAQ. This CDR3 spans 15 amino acids. The CDR3: CASRRTLGETGELFF. The DNA of the CDR3 is TGTGCCAGCAGGCGAACCCTCGGGGAAACCGGGGAGCTGTTTTTT.

This chain uses TRBV12-5 with TRBJ1-1, with unresolved D. The CDR3 has 15 residues. V lost 2 bases and J lost 1, with 11 bases in between. Looked up from germline, CDR1 is LGHNT and CDR2 is FRNRAP. The CDR3 DNA sequence: TGTGCTAGTGGTTTGCCAGGAAGCAGGAACACTGAAGCTTTCTTT. Amino acid sequence: CASGLPGSRNTEAFF.

This chain uses TRBV4-1 with TRBJ2-2, with TRBD2 matching over 7 bases. In germline, CDR1 is MGHRA, CDR2 YSYEKL. CDR3 length: 17 residues. J was trimmed by 5 bases and V by 0 bases; bases with no gene match: 9. This chain's CDR3 is CASSQEGGTGGTGELFF. The CDR3 DNA is TGCGCCAGCAGCCAAGAGGGGGGAACGGGAGGAACCGGGGAGCTGTTTTTT.

This clone showed up just a few times. The chain recombines TRBV2 with TRBJ1-1, with no clear D. The CDR3 runs 14 residues. V was clipped by 9 bases and J by 6 bases, with 20 bases between them. From germline, CDR1 is SNHLY and CDR2 FYNNEI. The CDR3 DNA follows: TGTGCCAGACCCTTGGCCGGGGTGATTGCTGAAGCTTTCTTT. This codes for CARPLAGVIAEAFF.

The chain has TRBV28 and TRBJ2-1; possibly TRBD2 for D (5 bases). This CDR3 is built from 13 residues. The V gene's germline CDR1 is MDHEN and CDR2 SYDVKM. V gave up 11 bases and J gave up 4 bases, with 15 bases separating them. In DNA, the CDR3 is TGTGCCGCCAGAGGGATAGAGTACAATGAGCAGTTCTTC. Translated: CAARGIEYNEQFF.

The chain carries TRBV19 and TRBJ2-1, with a possible D match to TRBD1 (6 bases). CDR3 length: 16 residues. Trimming left V 7 bases short and J 8 bases short, with 24 bases between. Germline loops: CDR1 LNHDA, CDR2 SQIVND (reference sequence). The CDR3 DNA sequence: TGTGCCAGTATTCCGACGGCAGGGGACCTTGGGGATGAGCAGTTCTTC. Translating it yields CASIPTAGDLGDEQFF.

The chain joins TRBV4-1 to TRBJ2-1; TRBD2 agrees at 7 bases. Germline CDR1 is MGHRA and CDR2 is YSYEKL. The V gene end was trimmed by 0 bases and the J gene end by 2 bases; junction bases not matched to a gene: 10. This CDR3 spans 18 amino acids. The CDR3, as DNA: TGCGCCAGCAGCCAAGACCCGGGAGGAGGGAGTCCCTACAATGAGCAGTTCTTC. Its translation is CASSQDPGGGSPYNEQFF.

This chain uses TRBV11-2 with TRBJ1-1, with a weak D call TRBD1 (6 bases). This CDR3 contains 12 residues. The germline CDR1 and CDR2 sequences are SGHAT and FQNNGV. V lost 5 bases to trimming and J lost 11 bases, with 15 bases between them. The DNA of the CDR3 is TGTGCCAGCAGCCCCGGACAGAGATCGGCTTTCTTT. It encodes CASSPGQRSAFF.

The J gene is TRBJ2-7, the V gene TRBV6-5; D uncertain. V was clipped by 0 bases and J by 5 bases, with 11 bases between them. Germline-derived CDR1 and CDR2 are MNHEY and SVGAGI. This CDR3 is 14 amino acids long. CDR3 coding DNA: TGTGCCAGCAGTTACTCGATCGGGTCGGACGAGCAGTACTTC. This translates into CASSYSIGSDEQYF.

V is TRBV5-4 and J is TRBJ2-7; D perhaps matches TRBD2 (5 bases). Per the germline V gene, CDR1 is SGHNT and CDR2 is YYREEE (reference sequence). V dropped 2 bases and J dropped 3 bases, with 6 bases sitting between them. CDR3 length: 12 residues. Written as DNA, the CDR3 is TGTGCCAGCAGCTTCGGGGTCTACGAGCAGTACTTC. Amino acids: CASSFGVYEQYF.

CDR3 in amino acids: CASSYSGNLYEQYF. In nucleotides, the CDR3 is TGTGCCAGCAGCTACAGCGGGAATTTGTACGAGCAGTACTTC. This sequence joins TRBV5-4 and TRBJ2-7; 7 bases agree with TRBD2. The CDR3 covers 14 residues. V shed 3 bases and J 4 bases; nucleotides not matched to a gene: 7. Germline CDR1 and CDR2: SGHNT and YYREEE (reference sequence). The full variable domain, with the rest looked up from reference TRBV5-4 and TRBJ2-7, is ETGVTQSPTHLIKTRGQQVTLRCSSQSGHNTVSWYQQALGQGPQFIFQYYREEENGRGNFPPRFSGLQFPNYSSELNVNALELDDSALYLCASSYSGNLYEQYFGPGTRLTVT.

The chain links TRBV7-9 to TRBJ2-7; 9 nucleotides align to TRBD1. There are 15 residues in the CDR3. The junction had 5 bases not matched to a gene; V was cut back by 2 bases and J by 3 bases. Germline loops: CDR1 SEHNR, CDR2 FQNEAQ (reference sequence). The CDR3 bases are TGTGCCAGCAGCTTAAGACAGGGGGGCAACTACGAGCAGTACTTC. Translated: CASSLRQGGNYEQYF.

The gene calls are TRBV7-9 and TRBJ2-7, with 9 nucleotides matching TRBD2. This CDR3 spans 17 amino acids. Germline V lookup: CDR1 SEHNR, CDR2 FQNEAQ (reference sequence). The V and J ends lost 5 bases and 0 bases, in that order; junction bases with no gene match: 11. DNA of the CDR3: TGTGCCAGCAGCCCCTCCAGCGGGAGGCGCAGCTCCTACGAGCAGTACTTC. Translated, it gives CASSPSSGRRSSYEQYF. The full variable domain, completed using reference TRBV7-9 and TRBJ2-7, is DTGVSQNPRHKITKRGQNVTFRCDPISEHNRLYWYRQTLGQGPEFLTYFQNEAQLEKSRLLSDRFSAERPKGSFSTLEIQRTEQGDSAMYLCASSPSSGRRSSYEQYFGPGTRLTVT.

This sequence joins TRBV7-3 and TRBJ2-1; D is perhaps TRBD1 (6 bases). Trimming removed 1 base at V and 5 bases at J, with 9 bases between. This CDR3 contains 14 residues. CDR1 SGHTA and CDR2 FQGTGA come from the germline V gene. The CDR3 sequence: CASSLNPGDNEQFF. CDR3 in DNA: TGTGCCAGCAGCTTAAATCCAGGGGACAATGAGCAGTTCTTC.

The V call is TRBV27, the J call TRBJ2-2, with D uncertain. V lost 2 bases and J 1 base, leaving 5 bases between the germline ends. The CDR3 runs to 14 residues. Germline assignment: CDR1 MNHEY and CDR2 SMNVEV (reference sequence). The CDR3 bases are TGTGCCAGCAGTTTAGTCCTGAACACCGGGGAGCTGTTTTTT. Protein: CASSLVLNTGELFF.

The rearrangement uses TRBV4-1 and TRBJ2-6; TRBD1 might be the D (5 bases). Germline CDR1 MGHRA, CDR2 YSYEKL. V was cut by 1 base and J by 1 base, with 11 bases left in between. The CDR3 has 17 amino acids. The CDR3 bases are TGCGCCAGCAGCCAAGTGCAGGGTGCATCTGGGGCCAACGTCCTGACTTTC. Its protein is CASSQVQGASGANVLTF.

The V and J genes are TRBV5-4 and TRBJ2-7, with D uncertain. Germline CDR1 is SGHNT and CDR2 is YYREEE (reference sequence). The ends were cut back, 0 bases at V and 4 bases at J, with 8 bases in the middle. The CDR3 runs 13 residues. This CDR3 reads CASSLGVSYEQYF. Here the CDR3 DNA reads TGTGCCAGCAGCTTGGGGGTGAGTTACGAGCAGTACTTC.

The J gene is TRBJ2-2, the V gene TRBV18; D is possibly TRBD1 (6 bases). Germline CDR1 and CDR2: KGHSH and LQKENI. V was shortened by 0 bases and J by 1 base, with 12 bases between the two germline ends. CDR3 length equals 17 residues. CDR3 amino acids: CASSPPGAGKNTGELFF. Written as DNA, the CDR3 is TGTGCCAGCTCACCACCGGGGGCCGGCAAGAACACCGGGGAGCTGTTTTTT.